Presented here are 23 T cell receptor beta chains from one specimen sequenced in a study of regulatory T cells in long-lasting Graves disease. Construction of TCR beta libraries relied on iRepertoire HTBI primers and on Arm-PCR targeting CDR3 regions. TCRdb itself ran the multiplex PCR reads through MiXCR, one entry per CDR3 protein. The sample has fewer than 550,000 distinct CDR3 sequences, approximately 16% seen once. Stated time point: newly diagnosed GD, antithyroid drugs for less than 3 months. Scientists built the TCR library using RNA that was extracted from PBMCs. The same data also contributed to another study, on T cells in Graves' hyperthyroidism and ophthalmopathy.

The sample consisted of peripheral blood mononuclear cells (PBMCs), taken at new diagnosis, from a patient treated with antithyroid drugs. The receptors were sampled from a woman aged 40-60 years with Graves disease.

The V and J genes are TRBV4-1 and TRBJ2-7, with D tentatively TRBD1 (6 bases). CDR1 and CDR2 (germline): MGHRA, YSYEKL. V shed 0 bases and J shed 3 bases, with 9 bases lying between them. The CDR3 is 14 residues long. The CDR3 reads CASSQDGDNYEQYF. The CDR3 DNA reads TGCGCCAGCAGCCAAGACGGGGACAACTACGAGCAGTACTTC.

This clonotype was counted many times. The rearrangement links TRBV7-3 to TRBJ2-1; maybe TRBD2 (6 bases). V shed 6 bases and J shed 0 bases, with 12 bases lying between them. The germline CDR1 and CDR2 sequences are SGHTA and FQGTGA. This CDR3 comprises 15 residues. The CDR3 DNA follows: TGTGCCAGCAGGCCCCCCGGGAGCTCCTACAATGAGCAGTTCTTC. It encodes CASRPPGSSYNEQFF.

The CDR3 bases are TGTGCCAGTAGTAGGGGGGAATATCAGCCCCAGCATTTT. It encodes CASSRGEYQPQHF. This chain uses TRBV19 with TRBJ1-5; perhaps TRBD1 as D (5 bases). This CDR3 is built from 13 residues. In germline, CDR1 is LNHDA, CDR2 SQIVND (reference sequence). Trimming removed 4 bases from V and 5 bases from J, with 9 bases in between.

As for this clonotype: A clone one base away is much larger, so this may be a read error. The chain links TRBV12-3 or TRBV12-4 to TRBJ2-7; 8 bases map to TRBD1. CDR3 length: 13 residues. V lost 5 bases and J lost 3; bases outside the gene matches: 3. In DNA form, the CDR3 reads TGTGCCAGCAGTCGACAGGGGTTCTACGAGCAGTACTTC. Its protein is CASSRQGFYEQYF.

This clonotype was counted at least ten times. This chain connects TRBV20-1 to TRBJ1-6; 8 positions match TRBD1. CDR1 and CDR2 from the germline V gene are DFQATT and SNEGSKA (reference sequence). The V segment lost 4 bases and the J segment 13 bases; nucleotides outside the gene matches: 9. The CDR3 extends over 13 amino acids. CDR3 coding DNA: TGCAGTGCTATCCTTCAGGGGGCAGGGCCCCTCCACTTT. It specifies CSAILQGAGPLHF.

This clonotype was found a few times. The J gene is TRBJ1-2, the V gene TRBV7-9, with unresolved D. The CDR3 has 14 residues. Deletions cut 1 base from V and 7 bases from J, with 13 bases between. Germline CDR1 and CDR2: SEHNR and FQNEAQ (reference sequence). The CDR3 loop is CASSLGRGVGGYTF. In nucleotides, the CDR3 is TGTGCCAGCAGCTTAGGACGGGGAGTGGGTGGCTACACCTTC.

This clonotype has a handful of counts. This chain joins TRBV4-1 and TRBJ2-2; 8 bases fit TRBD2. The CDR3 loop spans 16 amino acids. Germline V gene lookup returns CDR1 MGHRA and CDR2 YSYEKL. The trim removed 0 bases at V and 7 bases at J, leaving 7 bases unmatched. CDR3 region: CASSQEGTSQFGELFF. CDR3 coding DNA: TGCGCCAGCAGCCAAGAGGGGACTAGTCAATTCGGGGAGCTGTTTTTT.

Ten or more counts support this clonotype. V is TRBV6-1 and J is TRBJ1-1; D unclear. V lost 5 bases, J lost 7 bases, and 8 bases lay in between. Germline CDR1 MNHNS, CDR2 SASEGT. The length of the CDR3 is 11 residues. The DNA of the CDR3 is TGTGCCAGCAGTCATGGCTTTGAAGCTTTCTTT. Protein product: CASSHGFEAFF.

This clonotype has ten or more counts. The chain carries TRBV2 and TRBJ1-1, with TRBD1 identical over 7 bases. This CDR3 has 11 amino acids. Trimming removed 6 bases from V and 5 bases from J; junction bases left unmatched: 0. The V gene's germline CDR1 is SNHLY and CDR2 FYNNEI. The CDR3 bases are TGTGCCAGCAGGGGACAGACTGAAGCTTTCTTT. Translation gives CASRGQTEAFF.

CDR3 sequence (DNA): TGTGCCAGCAGCCCCCACACAGGGGGCGGCGGGGAGCTGTTTTTT. Translated, it gives CASSPHTGGGGELFF. The chain has TRBV7-9 and TRBJ2-2, with TRBD1 identical over 9 bases. The CDR3 runs 15 residues. Trimming removed 5 bases from V and 7 bases from J; junction bases left unmatched: 8. Germline loops: CDR1 SEHNR, CDR2 FQNEAQ (reference sequence).

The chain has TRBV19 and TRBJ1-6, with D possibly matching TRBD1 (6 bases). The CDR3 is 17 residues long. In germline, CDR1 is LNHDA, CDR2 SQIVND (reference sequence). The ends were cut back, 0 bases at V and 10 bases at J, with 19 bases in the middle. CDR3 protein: CASSIDSGDGKRSPLHF. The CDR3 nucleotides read TGTGCCAGTAGTATAGATTCAGGGGACGGCAAAAGGTCACCCCTCCACTTT.

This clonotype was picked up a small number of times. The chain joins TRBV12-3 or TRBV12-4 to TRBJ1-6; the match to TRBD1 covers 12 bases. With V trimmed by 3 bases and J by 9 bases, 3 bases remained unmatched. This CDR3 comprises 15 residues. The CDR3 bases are TGTGCCAGCAGTTTCGGGACAGGGGGCGGTTCACCCCTCCACTTT. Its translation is CASSFGTGGGSPLHF.

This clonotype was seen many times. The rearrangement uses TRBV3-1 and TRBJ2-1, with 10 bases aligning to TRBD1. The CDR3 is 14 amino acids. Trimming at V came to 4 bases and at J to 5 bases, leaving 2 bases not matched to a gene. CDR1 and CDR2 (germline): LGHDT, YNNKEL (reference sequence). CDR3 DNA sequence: TGTGCCAGCAGCCGGGACAGGGGTAACAATGAGCAGTTCTTC. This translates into CASSRDRGNNEQFF.

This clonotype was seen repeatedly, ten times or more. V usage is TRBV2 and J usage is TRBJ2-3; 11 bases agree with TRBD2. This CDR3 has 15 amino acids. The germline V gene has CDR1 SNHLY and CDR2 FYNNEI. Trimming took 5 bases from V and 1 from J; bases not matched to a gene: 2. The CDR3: CASSKGLAGTDTQYF. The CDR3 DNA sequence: TGTGCCAGCAGTAAGGGACTAGCGGGCACAGATACGCAGTATTTT.

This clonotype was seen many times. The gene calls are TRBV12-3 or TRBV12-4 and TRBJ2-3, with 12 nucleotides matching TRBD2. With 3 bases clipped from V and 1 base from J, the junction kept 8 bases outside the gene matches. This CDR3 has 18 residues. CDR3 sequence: CASSLRPSGGAGTDTQYF. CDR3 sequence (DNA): TGTGCCAGCAGTTTGCGACCTAGCGGGGGGGCTGGCACAGATACGCAGTATTTT.

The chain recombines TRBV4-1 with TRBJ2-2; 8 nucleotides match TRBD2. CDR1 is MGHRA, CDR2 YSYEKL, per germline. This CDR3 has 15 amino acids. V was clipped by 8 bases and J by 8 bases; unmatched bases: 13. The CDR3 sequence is CASHAPGLGLGELFF. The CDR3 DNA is TGCGCCAGCCACGCGCCGGGACTAGGGTTAGGGGAGCTGTTTTTT.

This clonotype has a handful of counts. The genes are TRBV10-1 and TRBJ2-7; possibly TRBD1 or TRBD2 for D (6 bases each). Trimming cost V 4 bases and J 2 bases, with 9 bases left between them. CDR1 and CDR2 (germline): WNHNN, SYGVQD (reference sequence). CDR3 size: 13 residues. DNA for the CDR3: TGCGCCAGCAGTGGGGGGGCCGCCTACGAGCAGTACTTC. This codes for CASSGGAAYEQYF.

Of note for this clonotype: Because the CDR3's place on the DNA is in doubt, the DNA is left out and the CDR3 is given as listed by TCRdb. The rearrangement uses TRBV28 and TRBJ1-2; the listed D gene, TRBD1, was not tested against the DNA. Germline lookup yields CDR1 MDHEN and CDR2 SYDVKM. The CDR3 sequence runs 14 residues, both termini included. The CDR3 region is CANSFAGGAGGCTF.

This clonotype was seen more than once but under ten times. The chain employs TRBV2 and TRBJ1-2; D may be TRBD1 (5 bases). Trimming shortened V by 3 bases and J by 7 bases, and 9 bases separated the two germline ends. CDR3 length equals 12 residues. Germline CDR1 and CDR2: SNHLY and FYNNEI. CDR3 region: CASSEWGSGYTF. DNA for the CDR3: TGTGCCAGCAGTGAGTGGGGGAGTGGCTACACCTTC.

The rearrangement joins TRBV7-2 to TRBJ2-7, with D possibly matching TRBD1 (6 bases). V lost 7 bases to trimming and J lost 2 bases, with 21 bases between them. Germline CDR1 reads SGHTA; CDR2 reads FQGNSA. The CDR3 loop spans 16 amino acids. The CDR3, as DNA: TGTGCCAGCAACGTCCCCACAGGGTCTGTCGCCTACGAGCAGTACTTC. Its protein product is CASNVPTGSVAYEQYF.

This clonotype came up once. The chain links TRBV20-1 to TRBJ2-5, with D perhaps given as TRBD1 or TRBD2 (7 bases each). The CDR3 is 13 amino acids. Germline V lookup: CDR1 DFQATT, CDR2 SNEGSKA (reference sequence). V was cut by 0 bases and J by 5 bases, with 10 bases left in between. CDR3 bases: TGCAGTGCTAGAGACAGGGGGGGGGAGACCCAGTACTTC. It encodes CSARDRGGETQYF.

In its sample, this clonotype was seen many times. This CDR3 reads CASKETAQYEQYF. CDR3 in DNA: TGTGCCAGCAAGGAGACGGCGCAATACGAGCAGTACTTC. V usage is TRBV6-1 and J usage is TRBJ2-7, with D unresolved. CDR3 length equals 13 residues. Per the germline V gene, CDR1 is MNHNS and CDR2 is SASEGT. V was trimmed by 7 bases and J by 4 bases, leaving 14 bases between them.

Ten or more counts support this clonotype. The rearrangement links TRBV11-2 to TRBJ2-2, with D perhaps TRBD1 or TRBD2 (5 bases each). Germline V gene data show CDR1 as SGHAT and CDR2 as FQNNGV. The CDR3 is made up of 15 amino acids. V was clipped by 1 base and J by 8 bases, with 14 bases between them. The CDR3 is CASSLASLEGGELFF. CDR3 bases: TGTGCCAGCAGCTTAGCCAGTCTAGAGGGGGGGGAGCTGTTTTTT.